The entry that follows covers one T cell receptor (beta chain) sequence. Original methodology: Amplification of reference gene primers provided the estimated nucleated cell counts. Assay used: immunoSEQ multiplex PCR; TCRdb lists only in-frame clones, some missing. V and J calls and clone size are copied from that table; D and trimming were computed from the DNA. The sample contains about 400,000 clones, 85% to 90% of which appear only once. The data are from a study of blood T cell repertoires in COVID-19. In the study overall: The origin of the acute and convalescent COVID-19 samples was the United States, Italy and Spain. Nucleic acid was either cDNA or gDNA, and it came from T cells, B-cell-depleted T cells, or PBMCs.

After removal of 3 bases from V and 14 bases from J, the junction contained 13 bases not matched to a gene. This CDR3 contains 14 residues. Germline V gives CDR1 MDHEN, CDR2 SYDVKM. The receptor comes from a human donor in a cohort sampled during active COVID-19. The sequencing input was peripheral blood. This chain connects TRBV28 to TRBJ2-1; 7 bases align to TRBD2. The CDR3 here is CASSLGGVAGMKFF. The CDR3, as DNA: TGTGCCAGCAGTTTGGGGGGGGTGGCGGGGATGAAGTTCTTC.